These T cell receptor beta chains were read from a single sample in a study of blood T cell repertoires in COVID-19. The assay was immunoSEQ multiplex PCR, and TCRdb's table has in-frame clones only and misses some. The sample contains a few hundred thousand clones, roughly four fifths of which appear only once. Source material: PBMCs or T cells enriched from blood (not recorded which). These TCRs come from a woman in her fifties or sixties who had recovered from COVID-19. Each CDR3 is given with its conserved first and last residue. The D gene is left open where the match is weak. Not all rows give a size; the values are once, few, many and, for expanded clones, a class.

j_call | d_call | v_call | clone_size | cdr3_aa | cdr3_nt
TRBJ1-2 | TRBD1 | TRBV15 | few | CATSRDPGGGYTF | TGTGCCACCAGCAGAGATCCAGGGGGTGGCTACACCTTC
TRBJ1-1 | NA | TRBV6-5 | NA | CASSYAGQQAFF | TGTGCCAGCAGTTACGCCGGACAGCAAGCTTTCTTT
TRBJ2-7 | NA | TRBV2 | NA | CASSATGPSPEQYF | TGTGCCAGCAGCGCGACAGGACCTTCTCCCGAGCAGTACTTC
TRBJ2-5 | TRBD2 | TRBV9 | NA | CASSVGSGAEVETQYF | TGTGCCAGCAGCGTAGGTAGCGGGGCGGAGGTTGAGACCCAGTACTTC
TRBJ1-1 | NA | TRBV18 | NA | CASSPPTARTEAFF | TGTGCCAGCTCACCACCGACGGCGCGGACTGAAGCTTTCTTT
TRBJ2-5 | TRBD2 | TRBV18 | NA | CASSLSGLAGGGETQYF | TGTGCCAGCTCACTTTCCGGACTAGCGGGAGGTGGAGAGACCCAGTACTTC
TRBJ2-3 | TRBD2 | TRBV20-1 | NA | CSASSGTTRTDTQYF | TGCAGTGCTAGTAGCGGGACGACCCGCACAGATACGCAGTATTTT
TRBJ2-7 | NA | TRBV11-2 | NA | CASSLGPASYEQYF | TGTGCCAGCAGCTTGGGCCCAGCATCCTACGAGCAGTACTTC
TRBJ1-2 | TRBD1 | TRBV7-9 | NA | CASSPGQGGFRDYGYTF | TGTGCCAGCAGCCCAGGACAGGGGGGATTTCGGGACTATGGCTACACCTTC
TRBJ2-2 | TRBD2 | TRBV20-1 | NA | CSASDLAGGVGGELFF | TGCAGTGCTAGTGACCTAGCGGGGGGAGTCGGCGGGGAGCTGTTTTTT
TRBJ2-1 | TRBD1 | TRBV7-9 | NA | CASSLIQGAINEQFF | TGTGCCAGCAGCTTAATCCAGGGGGCTATCAATGAGCAGTTCTTC
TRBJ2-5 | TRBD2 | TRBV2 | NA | CASSVGLAGGGTQYF | TGTGCCAGCAGTGTAGGACTAGCGGGAGGGGGGACCCAGTACTTC
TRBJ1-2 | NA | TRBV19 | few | CASSIIPDTSPNYGYTF | TGTGCCAGTAGTATAATCCCTGACACATCACCTAACTATGGCTACACCTTC
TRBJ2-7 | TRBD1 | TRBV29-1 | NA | CSVPLVGQGADEQYF | TGCAGCGTTCCCCTCGTGGGCCAGGGGGCTGACGAGCAGTACTTC
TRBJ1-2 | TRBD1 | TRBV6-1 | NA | CASSRTIQGIEGYTF | TGTGCCAGCAGTCGGACGATACAGGGGATCGAGGGCTACACCTTC
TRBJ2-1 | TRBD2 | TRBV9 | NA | CASSTSGRADYEQFF | TGTGCCAGCAGCACAAGCGGGAGGGCCGACTATGAGCAGTTCTTC
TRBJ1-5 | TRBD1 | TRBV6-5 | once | CASSRPGQNQPQHF | TGTGCCAGCAGCCGCCCGGGACAGAATCAGCCCCAGCATTTT
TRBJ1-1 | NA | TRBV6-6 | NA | CASREGRLNTEAFF | TGTGCCAGCAGGGAGGGACGGCTGAACACTGAAGCTTTCTTT
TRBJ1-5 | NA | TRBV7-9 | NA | CASSLDWTVSPQPQHF | TGTGCCAGCAGCTTAGATTGGACAGTATCACCTCAGCCCCAGCATTTT
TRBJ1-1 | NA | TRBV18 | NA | CASSPFATDMNTEAFF | TGTGCCAGCTCACCTTTCGCCACAGACATGAACACTGAAGCTTTCTTT
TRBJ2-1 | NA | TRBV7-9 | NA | CASSLASGNEQFF | TGTGCCAGCAGCTTAGCCTCGGGCAATGAGCAGTTCTTC
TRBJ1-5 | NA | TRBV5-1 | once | CASSLSPGGNQPQHF | TGCGCCAGCAGCTTGAGTCCGGGAGGCAATCAGCCCCAGCATTTT
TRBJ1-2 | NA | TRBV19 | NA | CASSQGLDGYTF | TGTGCCAGTAGTCAGGGTTTGGATGGCTACACCTTC
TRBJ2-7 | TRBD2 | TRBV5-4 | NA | CASRAGVGEQYF | TGTGCCAGCCGCGCGGGAGTGGGCGAGCAGTACTTC
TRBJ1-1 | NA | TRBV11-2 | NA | CASNPTGGRNTEAFF | TGTGCCAGCAACCCTACCGGGGGGCGGAACACTGAAGCTTTCTTT
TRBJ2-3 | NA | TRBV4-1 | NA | CASSPWTGNEDTQYF | TGCGCCAGCAGCCCTTGGACGGGAAATGAGGATACGCAGTATTTT
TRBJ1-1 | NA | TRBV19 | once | CASSIGSGNTEAFF | TGTGCCAGTAGTATAGGTTCAGGGAACACTGAAGCTTTCTTT
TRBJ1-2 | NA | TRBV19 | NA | CASSTGVRGYTF | TGTGCCAGTAGTACAGGGGTCAGGGGCTACACCTTC
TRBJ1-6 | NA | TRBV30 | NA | CAWSPDSPNSPLHF | TGTGCCTGGAGTCCCGACAGCCCGAATTCACCCCTCCACTTT
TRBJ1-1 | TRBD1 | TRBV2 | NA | CASSSEGAGYTEAFF | TGTGCCAGCAGCTCTGAGGGGGCAGGGTACACTGAAGCTTTCTTT
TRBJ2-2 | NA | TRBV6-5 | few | CASSYSTGLFGELFF | TGTGCCAGCAGTTACTCCACGGGACTTTTCGGGGAGCTGTTTTTT
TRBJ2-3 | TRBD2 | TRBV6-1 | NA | CASSEVAGPQDTQYF | TGTGCCAGCAGTGAAGTAGCGGGGCCCCAAGATACGCAGTATTTT
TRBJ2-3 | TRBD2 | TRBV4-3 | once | CASSPKLAAGGPYTDTQYF | TGCGCCAGCAGCCCAAAGTTGGCTGCGGGGGGACCCTACACAGATACGCAGTATTTT
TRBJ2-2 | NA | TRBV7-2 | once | CASSGWRNTGELFF | TGTGCCAGCAGCGGATGGAGAAACACCGGGGAGCTGTTTTTT
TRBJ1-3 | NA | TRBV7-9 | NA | CASSLEGVRNTIYF | TGTGCCAGCAGCTTAGAGGGGGTCCGGAACACCATATATTTT
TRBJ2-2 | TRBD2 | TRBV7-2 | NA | CASSPPTGGTGELFF | TGTGCCAGCAGCCCCCCAACCGGGGGGACCGGGGAGCTGTTTTTT
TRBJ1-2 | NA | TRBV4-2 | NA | CASSQEADGYGYTF | TGTGCCAGCAGCCAAGAGGCAGATGGTTATGGCTACACCTTC
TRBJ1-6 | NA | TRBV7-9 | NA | CASSPPAGENSPLHF | TGTGCCAGCAGCCCCCCCGCGGGGGAGAATTCACCCCTCCACTTT
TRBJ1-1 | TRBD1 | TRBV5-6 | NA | CASSFGQGIAAFF | TGTGCCAGCAGCTTCGGACAGGGAATAGCGGCTTTCTTT
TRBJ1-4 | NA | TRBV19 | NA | CASTTRWASNEKLFF | TGTGCCAGTACCACCCGATGGGCGTCTAATGAAAAACTGTTTTTT
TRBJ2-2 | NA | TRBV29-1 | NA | CSVQDTGELFF | TGCAGCGTACAGGACACCGGGGAGCTGTTTTTT
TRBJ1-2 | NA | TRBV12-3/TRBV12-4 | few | CASSSLGIGYTF | TGTGCCAGCAGCTCCCTCGGGATTGGCTACACCTTC
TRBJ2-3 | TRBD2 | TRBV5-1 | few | CASSLVAGSDTQYF | TGCGCCAGCAGCTTGGTAGCGGGATCAGATACGCAGTATTTT
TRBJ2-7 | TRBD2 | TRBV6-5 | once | CASSYLGLASGQYF | TGTGCCAGCAGTTATTTGGGACTAGCGTCGGGGCAGTACTTC
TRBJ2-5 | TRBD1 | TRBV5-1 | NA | CASSSRDRGETQYF | TGCGCCAGCAGCTCCCGGGACAGGGGGGAGACCCAGTACTTC
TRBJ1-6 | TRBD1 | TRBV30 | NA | CAWRPLPGTGDSPLHF | TGTGCCTGGAGGCCCCTTCCCGGGACAGGGGATTCACCCCTCCACTTT
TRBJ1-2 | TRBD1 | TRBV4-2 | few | CASSQDGTGDYGYTF | TGTGCCAGCAGCCAAGATGGGACAGGGGACTATGGCTACACCTTC
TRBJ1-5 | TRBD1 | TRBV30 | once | CAWSMGQNQPQHF | TGTGCCTGGAGTATGGGACAGAATCAGCCCCAGCATTTT
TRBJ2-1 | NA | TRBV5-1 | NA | CASSLGTTRNEQFF | TGCGCCAGCAGCTTAGGGACAACGCGCAATGAGCAGTTCTTC
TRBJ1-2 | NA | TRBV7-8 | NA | CASSSSEALMRTVHGYTF | TGTGCCAGCAGTTCCTCGGAGGCCCTAATGCGGACAGTGCATGGCTACACCTTC